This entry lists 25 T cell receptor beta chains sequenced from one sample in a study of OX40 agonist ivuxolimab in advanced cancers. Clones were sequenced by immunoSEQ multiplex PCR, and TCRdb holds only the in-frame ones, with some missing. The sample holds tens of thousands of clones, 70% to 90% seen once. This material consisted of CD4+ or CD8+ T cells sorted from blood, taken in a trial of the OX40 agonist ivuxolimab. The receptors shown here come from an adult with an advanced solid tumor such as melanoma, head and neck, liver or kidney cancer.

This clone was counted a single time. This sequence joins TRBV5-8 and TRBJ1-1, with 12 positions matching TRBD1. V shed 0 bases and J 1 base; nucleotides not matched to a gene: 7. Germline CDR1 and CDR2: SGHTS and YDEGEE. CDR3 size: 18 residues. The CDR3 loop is CASSLGHGTGGPNTEAFF. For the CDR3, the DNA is TGTGCCAGCAGCTTGGGGCACGGGACAGGGGGCCCGAACACTGAAGCTTTCTTT.

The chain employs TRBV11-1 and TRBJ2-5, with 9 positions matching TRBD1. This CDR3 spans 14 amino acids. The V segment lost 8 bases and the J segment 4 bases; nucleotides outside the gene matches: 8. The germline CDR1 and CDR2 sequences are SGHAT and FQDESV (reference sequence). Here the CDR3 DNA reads TGTGCCAGCCAAAACAGGGGGCAGGGAGAGACCCAGTACTTC. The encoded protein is CASQNRGQGETQYF. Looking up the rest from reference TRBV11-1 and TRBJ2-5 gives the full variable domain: EAEVAQSPRYKITEKSQAVAFWCDPISGHATLYWYRQILGQGPELLVQFQDESVVDDSQLPKDRFSAERLKGVDSTLKIQPAELGDSAMYLCASQNRGQGETQYFGPGTRLLVL.

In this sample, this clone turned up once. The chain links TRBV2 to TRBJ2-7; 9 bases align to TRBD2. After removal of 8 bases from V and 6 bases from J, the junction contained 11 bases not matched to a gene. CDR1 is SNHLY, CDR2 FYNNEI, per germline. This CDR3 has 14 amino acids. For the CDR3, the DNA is TGTGCCAGCCAGTTGACTAGCGGATATGGCGAGCAGTACTTC. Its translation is CASQLTSGYGEQYF. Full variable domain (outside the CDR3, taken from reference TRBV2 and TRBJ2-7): EPEVTQTPSHQVTQMGQEVILRCVPISNHLYFYWYRQILGQKVEFLVSFYNNEISEKSEIFDDQFSVERPDGSNFTLKIRSTKLEDSAMYFCASQLTSGYGEQYFGPGTRLTVT.

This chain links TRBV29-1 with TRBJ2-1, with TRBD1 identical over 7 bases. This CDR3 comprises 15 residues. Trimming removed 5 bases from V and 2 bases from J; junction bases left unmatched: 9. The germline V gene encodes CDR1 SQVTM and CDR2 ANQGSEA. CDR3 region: CSVTRRGQPYNEQFF. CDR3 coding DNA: TGCAGCGTTACACGAAGGGGACAGCCCTACAATGAGCAGTTCTTC.

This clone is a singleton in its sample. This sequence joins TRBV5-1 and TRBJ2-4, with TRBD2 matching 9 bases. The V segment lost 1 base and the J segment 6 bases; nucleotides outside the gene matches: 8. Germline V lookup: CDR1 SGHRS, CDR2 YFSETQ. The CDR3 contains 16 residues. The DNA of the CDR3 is TGCGCCAGCAGCTTGTTGGCGGGGGGGCCTGGAAACATTCAGTACTTC. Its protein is CASSLLAGGPGNIQYF.

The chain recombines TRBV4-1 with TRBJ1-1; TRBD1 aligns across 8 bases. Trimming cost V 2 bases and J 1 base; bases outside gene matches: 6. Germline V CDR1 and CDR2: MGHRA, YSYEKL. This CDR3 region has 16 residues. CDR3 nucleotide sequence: TGCGCCAGCAGCCAACGCTGGACAGGGCCGAACACTGAAGCTTTCTTT. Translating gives CASSQRWTGPNTEAFF.

CDR3 protein: CASSPLGGPEQFF. The DNA of the CDR3 is TGTGCCAGCAGCCCTCTCGGGGGCCCAGAGCAGTTCTTC. The J gene is TRBJ2-1, the V gene TRBV9; D might be TRBD1 or TRBD2, each matching 6 bases. The CDR3 runs 13 residues. V lost 4 bases and J 10 bases, leaving 15 bases between the germline ends. The germline V gene encodes CDR1 SGDLS and CDR2 YYNGEE.

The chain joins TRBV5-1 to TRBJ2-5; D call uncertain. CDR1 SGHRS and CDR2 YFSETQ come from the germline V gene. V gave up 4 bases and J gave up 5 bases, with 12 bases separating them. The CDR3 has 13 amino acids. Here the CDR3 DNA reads TGCGCCAGCAGCCCGACGGTCCGGGAGACCCAGTACTTC. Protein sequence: CASSPTVRETQYF.

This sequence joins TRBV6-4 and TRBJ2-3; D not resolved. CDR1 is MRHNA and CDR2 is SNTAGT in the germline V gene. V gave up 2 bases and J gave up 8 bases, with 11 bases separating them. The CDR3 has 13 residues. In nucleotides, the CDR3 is TGTGCCAGCAGTGACACCCCTACGGGTACGCAGTATTTT. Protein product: CASSDTPTGTQYF.

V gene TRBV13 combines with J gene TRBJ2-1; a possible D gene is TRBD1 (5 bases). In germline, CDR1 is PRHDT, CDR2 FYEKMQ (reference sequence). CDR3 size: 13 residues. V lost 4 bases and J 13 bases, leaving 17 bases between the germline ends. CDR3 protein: CASSSYNRLGQFF. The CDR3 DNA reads TGTGCCAGCAGCTCTTATAACAGGTTGGGTCAGTTCTTC.

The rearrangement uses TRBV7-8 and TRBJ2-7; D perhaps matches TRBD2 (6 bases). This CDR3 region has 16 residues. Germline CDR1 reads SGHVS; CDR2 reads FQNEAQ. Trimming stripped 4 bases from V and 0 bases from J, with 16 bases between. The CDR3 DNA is TGTGCCAGCAGCTCAACCCGGGGGAGCAACTCCTACGAGCAGTACTTC. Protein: CASSSTRGSNSYEQYF. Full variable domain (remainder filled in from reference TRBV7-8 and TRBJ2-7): GAGVSQSPRYKVAKRGQDVALRCDPISGHVSLFWYQQALGQGPEFLTYFQNEAQLDKSGLPSDRFFAERPEGSVSTLKIQRTQQEDSAVYLCASSSTRGSNSYEQYFGPGTRLTVT.

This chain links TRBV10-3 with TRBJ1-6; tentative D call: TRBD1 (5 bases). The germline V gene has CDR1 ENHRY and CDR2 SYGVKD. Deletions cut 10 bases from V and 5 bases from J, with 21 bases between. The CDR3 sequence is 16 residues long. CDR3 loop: CATRDLEAGDNSPLHF. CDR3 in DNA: TGTGCCACTAGGGACCTTGAGGCTGGAGATAATTCACCCCTCCACTTT.

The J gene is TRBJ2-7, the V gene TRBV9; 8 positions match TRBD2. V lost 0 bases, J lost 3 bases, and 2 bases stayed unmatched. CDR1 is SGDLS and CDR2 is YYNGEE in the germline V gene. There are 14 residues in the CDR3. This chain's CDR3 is CASSVAAGGYEQYF. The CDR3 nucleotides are TGTGCCAGCAGCGTAGCTGCGGGAGGCTACGAGCAGTACTTC.

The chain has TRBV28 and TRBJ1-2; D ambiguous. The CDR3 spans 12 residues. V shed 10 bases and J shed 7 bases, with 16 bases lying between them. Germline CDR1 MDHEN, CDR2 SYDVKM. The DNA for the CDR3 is TGTGCCATTGCACTCTCAGAGTCTGGCTACACCTTC. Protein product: CAIALSESGYTF.

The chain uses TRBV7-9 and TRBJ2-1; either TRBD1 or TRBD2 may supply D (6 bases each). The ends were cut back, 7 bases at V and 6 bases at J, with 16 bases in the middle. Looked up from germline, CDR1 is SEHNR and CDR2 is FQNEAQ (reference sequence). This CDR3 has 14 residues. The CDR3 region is CASTLGRGRNEQFF. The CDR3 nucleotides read TGTGCCAGCACCCTGGGTCGGGGGCGCAATGAGCAGTTCTTC.

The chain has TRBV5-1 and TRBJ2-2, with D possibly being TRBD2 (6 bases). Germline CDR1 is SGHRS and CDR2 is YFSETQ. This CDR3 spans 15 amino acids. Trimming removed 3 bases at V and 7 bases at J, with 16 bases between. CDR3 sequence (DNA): TGCGCCAGCAGCTCCCGACTAGGACGGGACGGGGAGCTGTTTTTT. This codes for CASSSRLGRDGELFF.

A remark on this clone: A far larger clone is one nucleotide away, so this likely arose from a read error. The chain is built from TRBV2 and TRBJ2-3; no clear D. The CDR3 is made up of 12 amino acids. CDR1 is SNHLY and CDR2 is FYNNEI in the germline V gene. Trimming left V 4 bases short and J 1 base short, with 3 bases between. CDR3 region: CASSARTDTQYF. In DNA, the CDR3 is TGTGCCAGCAGTGCCCGCACAGATACGCAGTATTTT.

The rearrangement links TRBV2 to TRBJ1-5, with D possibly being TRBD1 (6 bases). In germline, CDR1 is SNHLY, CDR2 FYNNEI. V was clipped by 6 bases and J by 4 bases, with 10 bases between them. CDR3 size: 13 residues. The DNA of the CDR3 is TGTGCCAGCAGGGACAGAATAAATCAGCCCCAGCATTTT. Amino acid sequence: CASRDRINQPQHF.

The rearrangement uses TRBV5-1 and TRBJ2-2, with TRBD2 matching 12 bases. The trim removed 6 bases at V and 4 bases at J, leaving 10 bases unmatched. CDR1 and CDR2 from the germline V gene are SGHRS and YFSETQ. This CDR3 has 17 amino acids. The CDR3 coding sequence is TGCGCCAGCAATCCCCTAGCGGGAGGGATAAGCACCGGGGAGCTGTTTTTT. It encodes CASNPLAGGISTGELFF.

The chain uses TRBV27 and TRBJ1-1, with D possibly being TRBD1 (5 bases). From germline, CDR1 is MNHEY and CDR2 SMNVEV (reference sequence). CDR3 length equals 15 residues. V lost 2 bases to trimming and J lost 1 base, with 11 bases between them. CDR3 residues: CASSLGGHPNTEAFF. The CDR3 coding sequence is TGTGCCAGCAGTTTAGGTGGACACCCGAACACTGAAGCTTTCTTT.

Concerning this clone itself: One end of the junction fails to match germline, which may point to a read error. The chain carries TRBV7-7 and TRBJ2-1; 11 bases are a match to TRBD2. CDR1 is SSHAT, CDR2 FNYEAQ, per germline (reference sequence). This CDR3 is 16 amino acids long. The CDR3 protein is CASSAGTSGAYNEQFF. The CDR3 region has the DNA TGTGCTAGCAGCGCCGGGACTAGCGGAGCCTACAATGAGCAGTTCTTC. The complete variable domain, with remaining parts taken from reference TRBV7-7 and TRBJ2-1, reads GAGVSQSPRYKVTKRGQDVTLRCDPISSHATLYWYQQALGQGPEFLTYFNYEAQPDKSGLPSDRFSAERPEGSISTLTIQRTEQRDSAMYRCASSAGTSGAYNEQFFGPGTRLTVL.

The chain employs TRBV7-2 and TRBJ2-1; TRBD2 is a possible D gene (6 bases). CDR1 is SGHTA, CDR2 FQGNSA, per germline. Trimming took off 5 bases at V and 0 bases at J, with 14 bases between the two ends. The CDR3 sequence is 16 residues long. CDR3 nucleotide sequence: TGTGCCAGCAGCCCGCCGCGGGGAGGCTCCTACAATGAGCAGTTCTTC. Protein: CASSPPRGGSYNEQFF.

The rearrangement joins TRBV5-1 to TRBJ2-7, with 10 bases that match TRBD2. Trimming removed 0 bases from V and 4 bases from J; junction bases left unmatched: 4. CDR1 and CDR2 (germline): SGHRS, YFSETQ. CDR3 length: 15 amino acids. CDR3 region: CASSLAASGSYEQYF. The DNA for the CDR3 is TGCGCCAGCAGCTTGGCGGCTAGCGGGAGTTACGAGCAGTACTTC.

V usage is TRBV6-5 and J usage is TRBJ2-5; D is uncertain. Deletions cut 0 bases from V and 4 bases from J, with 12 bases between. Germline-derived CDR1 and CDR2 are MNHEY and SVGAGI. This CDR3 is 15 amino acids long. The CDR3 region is CASSYSRSLIETQYF. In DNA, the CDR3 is TGTGCCAGCAGTTACTCGAGGTCCCTAATAGAGACCCAGTACTTC.

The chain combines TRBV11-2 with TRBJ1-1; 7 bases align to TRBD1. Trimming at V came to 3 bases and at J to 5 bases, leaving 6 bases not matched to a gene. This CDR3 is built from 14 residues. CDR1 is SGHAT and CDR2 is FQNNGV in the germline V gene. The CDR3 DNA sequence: TGTGCCAGCAGCTTCACAGGGGAACGTACTGAAGCTTTCTTT. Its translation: CASSFTGERTEAFF.